A selection of T cell receptor beta chains follows, all from one sample in a study of blood T cell repertoires in COVID-19. Clones were sequenced by immunoSEQ multiplex PCR, and TCRdb holds only the in-frame ones, with some missing. The sample holds approximately 480,000 clones, roughly 87% seen once. The specimen was PBMCs or T cells enriched from blood (not recorded which). The source of these receptors is a woman younger than 35 who had recovered from COVID-19. The CDR3 runs from the conserved cysteine through the conserved F or W. A D gene is named only where the DNA matches it firmly. Clone size is not always given. Where it is, it says once, few, many or a class for expanded clones.

d_gene	v_gene	j_gene	abundance	CDR3nt	CDR3aa
TRBD1	TRBV5-1	TRBJ2-3	NA	TGCGCCAGCAGCTTGGACCCACAGGGGTGGGATACGCAGTATTTT	CASSLDPQGWDTQYF
TRBD2	TRBV9	TRBJ2-5	once	TGTGCCAGCAGCGTCGGGGGGAGTCAAGAGACCCAGTACTTC	CASSVGGSQETQYF
TRBD1	TRBV7-9	TRBJ1-1	few	TGTGCCAGCAGCTTAGCCGGGACAGGGGGCGACACTGAAGCTTTCTTT	CASSLAGTGGDTEAFF
NA	TRBV5-4	TRBJ2-7	NA	TGTGCCAGCAGCTTGCCCGGGTCGTCGATCTACGAGCAGTACTTC	CASSLPGSSIYEQYF
TRBD1	TRBV5-1	TRBJ2-5	NA	TGCGCCAGCGCCGGGACAGGGGGCGCGGAGACCCAGTACTTC	CASAGTGGAETQYF
NA	TRBV30	TRBJ1-6	NA	TGTGCCTGGAGCTCGAATTCACCCCTCCACTTT	CAWSSNSPLHF
NA	TRBV7-2	TRBJ2-1	NA	TGTGCCAGCAGCCCATCACAGGGTTATGGGCAGTTCTTC	CASSPSQGYGQFF
NA	TRBV30	TRBJ1-2	NA	TGTGCCTGGAGTGTACATCCGGGGGACCCCCAAAGGTTATTC	CAWSVHPGDPQRLF
TRBD1	TRBV28	TRBJ2-1	few	TGTGCCAGCAGTTCACCCCCGACAGGGTCCTACAATGAGCAGTTCTTC	CASSSPPTGSYNEQFF
TRBD1	TRBV28	TRBJ2-2	NA	TGTGCCAGCGGATGGACAGGGCTACACGGGGAGCTGTTTTTT	CASGWTGLHGELFF
NA	TRBV12-5	TRBJ1-2	NA	TGTGCTAGTGGTTTGGACAATCACTATGGCTACACCTTC	CASGLDNHYGYTF
TRBD2	TRBV6-5	TRBJ2-1	NA	TGTGCCAGCAGCCGGACTAGCGGGGGGCCCCAGTTCTTC	CASSRTSGGPQFF
TRBD1	TRBV6-5	TRBJ1-4	NA	TGTGCCAGCAGTTACTCAGGACAGGGGGGTGAAAAACTGTTTTTT	CASSYSGQGGEKLFF
TRBD2	TRBV4-2	TRBJ2-2	few	TGTGCCAGCAGTTGGACTAGCGGGGAAGGGAGCGGGGAGCTGTTTTTT	CASSWTSGEGSGELFF
NA	TRBV20-1	TRBJ2-3	NA	TGCAGTGCTAGAGGAGGAGATACGCAGTATTTT	CSARGGDTQYF
NA	TRBV16	TRBJ1-3	few	TGTGCCAGCCGAGGAGGAGAACTCGGAAACACCATATATTTT	CASRGGELGNTIYF
NA	TRBV5-1	TRBJ2-1	few	TGCGCCAGCAGTCCGAGCTTTCCGGGGGAGGAACAGTTCTTC	CASSPSFPGEEQFF
NA	TRBV7-9	TRBJ2-3	NA	TGTGCCGGGGTTTTGGGGAGCAGCACAGATACGCAGTATTTT	CAGVLGSSTDTQYF
NA	TRBV3-1/TRBV3-2	TRBJ1-6	NA	TGTGCCAGCAGCGTCGACCGTATAGCTGACAATTCACCCCTCCACTTT	CASSVDRIADNSPLHF
TRBD1	TRBV12-3/TRBV12-4	TRBJ2-5	NA	TGTGCCAGCGGACAGGGGATAATAGAGACCCAGTACTTC	CASGQGIIETQYF
TRBD2	TRBV20-1	TRBJ2-5	once	TGCAGTGCTAGTACGGGACTAGCAGACGTTCTAGAGACCCAGTACTTC	CSASTGLADVLETQYF
NA	TRBV5-1	TRBJ2-2	NA	TGCGCCAGCAGCGTGACCGGGTCCCAGAACACCGGGGAGCTGTTTTTT	CASSVTGSQNTGELFF
NA	TRBV30	TRBJ1-1	NA	TGTGCCTGGAGTGTGGAGCAGAACACTGAAGCTTTCTTT	CAWSVEQNTEAFF
NA	TRBV29-1	TRBJ1-1	NA	TGCAGCGTTAGCCCACTTCGGGAGACTGAAGCTTTCTTT	CSVSPLRETEAFF
NA	TRBV6-5	TRBJ1-4	NA	TGTGCCAGCACCGTTGTACAAATTAATGAAAAACTGTTTTTT	CASTVVQINEKLFF
TRBD1	TRBV30	TRBJ1-5	NA	TGTGCCTGGAAGCGGACAGGGCTTAATCAGCCCCAGCATTTT	CAWKRTGLNQPQHF
NA	TRBV30	TRBJ2-2	NA	TGTGCCAGCTCGGGAGGGGGCGGTGGCGGGGAGCTGTTTTTT	CASSGGGGGGELFF
NA	TRBV28	TRBJ1-2	NA	TGTGCCAGCATCACACCCAACAGGGAATACTATGGCTACACCTTC	CASITPNREYYGYTF
TRBD1	TRBV9	TRBJ2-2	NA	TGTGCCAGCAGTCTGACAGGGAGTCCCGGGGAGCTGTTTTTT	CASSLTGSPGELFF
NA	TRBV5-1	TRBJ2-7	once	TGCGCCAGCAGCCCCCCCTGGGCGGGGTCCTACGAGCAGTACTTC	CASSPPWAGSYEQYF
NA	TRBV12-3/TRBV12-4	TRBJ1-6	NA	TGTGCCAGCAGTTTAGGTTCCTATTCACCCCTCCACTTT	CASSLGSYSPLHF
NA	TRBV27	TRBJ1-1	NA	TGTGCCAGCAGTACCCGGGGAGGCTCATTGAACACTGAAGCTTTCTTT	CASSTRGGSLNTEAFF
NA	TRBV7-9	TRBJ1-2	NA	TGTGCCAGCAGCTCACCCGGGGAGGACGGCCGCTATGGCTACACCTTC	CASSSPGEDGRYGYTF
NA	TRBV27	TRBJ2-7	NA	TGTGCCAGCAGTTTACGGGGAGAGCGGGACACGAACCACGAGCAGTACTTC	CASSLRGERDTNHEQYF
NA	TRBV7-8	TRBJ2-3	NA	TGTGCCAGCAGCAGCACGGAACGGGGAGATACGCAGTATTTT	CASSSTERGDTQYF
TRBD1	TRBV25-1	TRBJ2-1	NA	TGTGCCAGAGGGGACAGGGGCCATGAGCAGTTCTTC	CARGDRGHEQFF
TRBD1	TRBV5-4	TRBJ2-7	NA	TGTGCCAGCAGCTCCCACAGGGGTAGGTACGAGCAGTACTTC	CASSSHRGRYEQYF
NA	TRBV5-1	TRBJ2-2	few	TGCGCCAGCAGCTTGGCAGGGGACGGGGAGCTGTTTTTT	CASSLAGDGELFF
TRBD2	TRBV25-1	TRBJ2-7	once	TGTGCCAGCAGTAAGGGCGGGGGGACCTACGAGCAGTACTTC	CASSKGGGTYEQYF
TRBD1	TRBV9	TRBJ1-2	once	TGTGCCAGCAGCGTAGCAGGACAGGCCCTAACGTATGGCTACACCTTC	CASSVAGQALTYGYTF
TRBD1	TRBV6-6	TRBJ1-2	NA	TGTGCCAGCAGTTATTTGGACAGGGGGAACTATGGCTACACCTTC	CASSYLDRGNYGYTF
NA	TRBV12-5	TRBJ2-7	NA	TGTGCTAGTGGTTTGCGGGAACAATTTTTCTACGAGCAGTACTTC	CASGLREQFFYEQYF